This T cell receptor (beta chain) stems from a study of blood T cell repertoires in COVID-19. As for the study in general: Spain, Italy and the United States supplied samples that represented acute and convalescent COVID-19. Nucleic acid was either cDNA or gDNA, and it came from T cells, B-cell-depleted T cells, or PBMCs.

By proportion, this clone is medium-sized. Per the original data handling: Estimates of nucleated cell counts were drawn from the amplification of reference gene primers. The method was immunoSEQ multiplex PCR; TCRdb's version includes in-frame clones alone and lacks a portion of them. D and trimming come from the DNA, and the V and J calls and clone size come from that table. Here the sample spans roughly 49,000 clones, around 84% being singletons. Germline V gene sequence: CDR1 LGHNA, CDR2 YNFKEQ. The CDR3 runs 16 residues. The ends lost 2 bases at V and 4 bases at J; junction bases unmatched: 9. This TCR was recovered from a man in his fifties or sixties with active COVID-19. Material: peripheral blood. V usage is TRBV4-2 and J usage is TRBJ1-1, with TRBD1 matching 8 bases. The CDR3 DNA reads as TGTGCCAGCAGCCAACACGGGACAGGAGGTCGCACTGAAGCTTTCTTT. Its protein is CASSQHGTGGRTEAFF.